This TCR beta chain emerged from a study of post-analysis software for immune sequencing data. At the level of the study: Disease trajectories encompassed relapsing-remitting, secondary progressive and progressive-relapsing multiple sclerosis. Study-level results: Batch-matched samples strongly co-clustered by F measure. Controls showed lower frequencies than patients for a few TRBV segments, and TRBV5-6, TRBV5-1 and TRBV20-1 were among these. Multiple sclerosis patients showed significantly lower normalized Chao1 diversity than controls did.

Unique molecular identifiers had been added to the TCR beta cDNA libraries. With roughly 0.95 to 11 million T cells as the source, 500,000 to 650,000 cDNA molecules resulted. TCRdb ran MiXCR on the PCR reads and lists one entry per CDR3 protein. The table records some 890,000 distinct CDR3 sequences, roughly half of them present only once. Trimming removed 6 bases at V and 6 bases at J, with 14 bases between. Per germline, CDR1 LGHNT and CDR2 FRNRAP. The CDR3 loop spans 13 amino acids. This clonotype has just one count. The antigen is not known. Sample: blood. The receptor was derived from a girl aged 10-17 years with multiple sclerosis. This rearrangement joins TRBV12-5 to TRBJ1-1, with D perhaps TRBD1 (5 bases). The CDR3 DNA sequence: TGTGCTAGTGGCGTGAGGGGACGTCCTGAAGCTTTCTTT. Encoded protein: CASGVRGRPEAFF.